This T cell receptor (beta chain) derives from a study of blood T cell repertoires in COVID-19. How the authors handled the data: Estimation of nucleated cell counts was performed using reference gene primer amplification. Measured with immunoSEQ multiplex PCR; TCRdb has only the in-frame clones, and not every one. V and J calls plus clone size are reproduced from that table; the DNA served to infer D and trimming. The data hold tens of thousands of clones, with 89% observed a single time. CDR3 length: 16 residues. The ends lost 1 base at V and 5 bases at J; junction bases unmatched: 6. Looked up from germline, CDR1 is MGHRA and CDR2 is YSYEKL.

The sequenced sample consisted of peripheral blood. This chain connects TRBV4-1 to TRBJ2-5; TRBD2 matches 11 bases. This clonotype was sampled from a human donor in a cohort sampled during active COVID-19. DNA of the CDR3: TGCGCCAGCAGCCAAGGAGGCCTAGCGGGGGGCGAGACCCAGTACTTC. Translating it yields CASSQGGLAGGETQYF.